This T cell receptor beta chain was sequenced in a study of identical twins. Germline loops: CDR1 SEHNR, CDR2 FQNEAQ (reference sequence). V lost 5 bases and J 1 base, leaving 15 bases between the germline ends. The CDR3 runs 16 residues. It was template switching that added a universal primer site, and there were unique molecular identifiers on the cDNA. TCRdb processed the 5' RACE reads anew with MiXCR; each CDR3 protein has one entry. This table holds hundreds of thousands of distinct CDR3 sequences, over 12% found once. The donors were all healthy and Caucasian. The sequenced sample was memory (CD45RO+) T cells sorted from blood. The TCR was taken from a woman under 30 in good health. The chain has TRBV7-9 and TRBJ2-1, with D unclear. The CDR3 DNA sequence: TGTGCCAGCAGCGACCCCCCTGGGGTTTCCTACAATGAGCAGTTCTTC. It yields the protein CASSDPPGVSYNEQFF. Supplemented by reference TRBV7-9 and TRBJ2-1, the full variable domain reads DTGVSQNPRHKITKRGQNVTFRCDPISEHNRLYWYRQTLGQGPEFLTYFQNEAQLEKSRLLSDRFSAERPKGSFSTLEIQRTEQGDSAMYLCASSDPPGVSYNEQFFGPGTRLTVL.